Reported below is one T cell receptor (beta chain). The antigen remains undetermined. Purity above 95% was achieved in all sorted populations. The sample originates from a study of beta chain features in type 1 diabetes. This CDR3 comprises 14 residues. Trimming took 4 bases from V and 8 from J, leaving 13 bases between them. CDR1 and CDR2 (germline): SGDLS, YYNGEE. Expressed TCRB transcripts were sequenced because the entire RNA isolate underwent reverse transcription. TCRdb keeps only in-frame clones here, not all; method: immunoSEQ multiplex PCR. The sample includes 630,000 or so clones, about 14% of them seen just once. Broader study findings: Shorter TCRB CDR3s, moderately but significantly so, marked every one of the four CD4+ subsets in Type 1 diabetes patients.

The receptor's source is a man aged 18-30 years with type 1 diabetes. The J gene is TRBJ1-6, the V gene TRBV9, with D hard to call. Material for sequencing was naive CD4+ T cells from blood. The CDR3 sequence: CASSPNGVYSPLHF. CDR3 DNA sequence: TGTGCCAGCAGCCCCAACGGGGTATATTCACCCCTCCACTTT.